A selection of T cell receptor beta chains follows, all from one sample in a study of shared clonotypes between healthy human individuals. Method: immunoSEQ multiplex PCR; TCRdb's copy keeps in-frame clones and lacks some. This repertoire shows a few million clones, nearly 97% found once; its top ten account for around 0.13%. Sequences were obtained from naive CD4+ T cells sorted from blood. These receptors came from a man younger than 35 in good health. Both conserved end residues are part of each CDR3. Fields, in order: clone size, J gene, D gene, V gene, CDR3 DNA, CDR3 protein. D genes are given only for firm matches. Rows may omit the clone size; those that give it use once, few, many or a size class.

clone size: .; J gene: TRBJ2-1; D gene: TRBD1; V gene: TRBV9; CDR3 DNA: TGTGCCAGCAGCGTAGGGACAGGGTTGGTGCAGTTCTTC; CDR3 protein: CASSVGTGLVQFF
clone size: .; J gene: TRBJ2-7; D gene: TRBD1; V gene: TRBV2; CDR3 DNA: TGTGCCAGCAGCCTCTCCGGGACAGACTACGAGCAGTACTTC; CDR3 protein: CASSLSGTDYEQYF
clone size: once; J gene: TRBJ2-7; D gene: .; V gene: TRBV2; CDR3 DNA: TGTGCCAGCAGACAAGGGACGGGTGAGGCCTACGAGCAGTACTTC; CDR3 protein: CASRQGTGEAYEQYF
clone size: .; J gene: TRBJ1-4; D gene: .; V gene: TRBV28; CDR3 DNA: TGTGCCACCAGTCGACCTGAAAAACTGTTTTTT; CDR3 protein: CATSRPEKLFF
clone size: .; J gene: TRBJ2-1; D gene: TRBD2; V gene: TRBV28; CDR3 DNA: TGTGCCAGCAGTCTAGCGGGGGGGTCCTACAATGAGCAGTTCTTC; CDR3 protein: CASSLAGGSYNEQFF
clone size: .; J gene: TRBJ1-1; D gene: .; V gene: TRBV2; CDR3 DNA: TGTGCCAGCAGTGAAATTCCGAACCGGAACACTGAAGCTTTCTTT; CDR3 protein: CASSEIPNRNTEAFF
clone size: .; J gene: TRBJ1-2; D gene: .; V gene: TRBV29-1; CDR3 DNA: TGCAGCGTTGGGCTGGGCAGCTATGGCTACACCTTC; CDR3 protein: CSVGLGSYGYTF
clone size: .; J gene: TRBJ2-1; D gene: .; V gene: TRBV5-1; CDR3 DNA: TGCGCCAGCGGGGGTCTTTCCTACAATGAGCAGTTCTTC; CDR3 protein: CASGGLSYNEQFF
clone size: .; J gene: TRBJ1-6; D gene: .; V gene: TRBV30; CDR3 DNA: TGTGCCTGGACCGGCAGGGCGGCCGGGAATTCACCCCTCCACTTT; CDR3 protein: CAWTGRAAGNSPLHF
clone size: .; J gene: TRBJ2-7; D gene: TRBD2; V gene: TRBV7-2; CDR3 DNA: TGTGCCAGCAGCCCTTCTAGCGGGGGGGCCTACGAGCAGTACTTC; CDR3 protein: CASSPSSGGAYEQYF
clone size: .; J gene: TRBJ1-5; D gene: .; V gene: TRBV29-1; CDR3 DNA: TGCAGCGTTGGGGCAGGGTCGCAGCCCCAGCATTTT; CDR3 protein: CSVGAGSQPQHF
clone size: .; J gene: TRBJ2-3; D gene: .; V gene: TRBV7-9; CDR3 DNA: TGTGCCAGCAGCCCTCGAGGCGCCTCACGAGGGACAGATACGCAGTATTTT; CDR3 protein: CASSPRGASRGTDTQYF
clone size: .; J gene: TRBJ2-1; D gene: TRBD1; V gene: TRBV4-3; CDR3 DNA: TGCGCCAGCAGCCAAGGACCGGGACAGGGGTCCAATGAGCAGTTCTTC; CDR3 protein: CASSQGPGQGSNEQFF
clone size: .; J gene: TRBJ2-3; D gene: TRBD2; V gene: TRBV29-1; CDR3 DNA: TGCAGCGTTGACGGTCTAGCGGGGGTACTTAGGCAGGATACGCAGTATTTT; CDR3 protein: CSVDGLAGVLRQDTQYF
clone size: .; J gene: TRBJ1-4; D gene: .; V gene: TRBV11-2; CDR3 DNA: TGTGCCAGCAGCTCCTGGGACCTCGGCCTTGGGGAAAAACTGTTTTTT; CDR3 protein: CASSSWDLGLGEKLFF
clone size: .; J gene: TRBJ2-1; D gene: .; V gene: TRBV7-2; CDR3 DNA: TGTGCCAGCAGCCTCCAGGGAATGGTCAATGGTGAGCAGTTCTTC; CDR3 protein: CASSLQGMVNGEQFF
clone size: once; J gene: TRBJ1-5; D gene: TRBD1; V gene: TRBV9; CDR3 DNA: TGTGCCAGCAGCGTTACAGGGGGTAATCAGCCCCAGCATTTT; CDR3 protein: CASSVTGGNQPQHF
clone size: few; J gene: TRBJ2-7; D gene: TRBD2; V gene: TRBV4-1; CDR3 DNA: TGCGCCAGCAGCCAAGATGGGGAAAGCGGGAGGGCCTACGAGCAGTACTTC; CDR3 protein: CASSQDGESGRAYEQYF
clone size: .; J gene: TRBJ2-1; D gene: TRBD1; V gene: TRBV7-9; CDR3 DNA: TGTGCCAGCAGCCAAAAGGGGACAGGGGCAGGGGAGCAGTTCTTC; CDR3 protein: CASSQKGTGAGEQFF
clone size: .; J gene: TRBJ1-6; D gene: .; V gene: TRBV6-1; CDR3 DNA: TGTGCCAGCAGCGCGAAGCCCCCCTATAATTCACCCCTCCACTTT; CDR3 protein: CASSAKPPYNSPLHF
clone size: .; J gene: TRBJ1-2; D gene: .; V gene: TRBV5-1; CDR3 DNA: TGCGCCAGCAGCTTGTCGGGACAACTCTATGGCTACACCTTC; CDR3 protein: CASSLSGQLYGYTF
clone size: .; J gene: TRBJ2-7; D gene: .; V gene: TRBV29-1; CDR3 DNA: TGCAGCGTTGTATGGAACTACGAGCAGTACTTC; CDR3 protein: CSVVWNYEQYF
clone size: .; J gene: TRBJ1-1; D gene: TRBD1; V gene: TRBV7-3; CDR3 DNA: TGTGCCAGCAGCTTGGGACAGGGATTGGCTGAAGCTTTCTTT; CDR3 protein: CASSLGQGLAEAFF
clone size: .; J gene: TRBJ2-6; D gene: TRBD1; V gene: TRBV19; CDR3 DNA: TGTGCCAGTAGCCAAGGACAGGGTGGCCCTGGGGCCAACGTCCTGACTTTC; CDR3 protein: CASSQGQGGPGANVLTF
clone size: .; J gene: TRBJ2-2; D gene: TRBD2; V gene: TRBV7-9; CDR3 DNA: TGTGCCAGCAGCTTTAGCGGGGGGGCGAACACCGGGGAGCTGTTTTTT; CDR3 protein: CASSFSGGANTGELFF
clone size: .; J gene: TRBJ2-3; D gene: .; V gene: TRBV7-7; CDR3 DNA: TGTGCTAGCAGCTTCGCGACGTCGGAACCGCAGTATTTT; CDR3 protein: CASSFATSEPQYF
clone size: .; J gene: TRBJ2-7; D gene: TRBD2; V gene: TRBV6-1; CDR3 DNA: TGTGCCAGCAGTGAAATAGGACTAGCGGGATACTACGAGCAGTACTTC; CDR3 protein: CASSEIGLAGYYEQYF
clone size: .; J gene: TRBJ2-7; D gene: TRBD1; V gene: TRBV7-8; CDR3 DNA: TGTGCCAGCAGCCCCCGTCGGACAGGGCTCTACGAGCAGTACTTC; CDR3 protein: CASSPRRTGLYEQYF
clone size: once; J gene: TRBJ2-1; D gene: .; V gene: TRBV7-6; CDR3 DNA: TGTGCCAGCAGCCCCCTTAGTGGGAAGAGATACAATGAGCAGTTCTTC; CDR3 protein: CASSPLSGKRYNEQFF
clone size: .; J gene: TRBJ1-5; D gene: .; V gene: TRBV4-1; CDR3 DNA: TGCGCCAGCAGCCAAGAACTAAGGGGAGGAGGTCAGCCCCAGCATTTT; CDR3 protein: CASSQELRGGGQPQHF
clone size: .; J gene: TRBJ2-7; D gene: TRBD2; V gene: TRBV6-5; CDR3 DNA: TGTGCCAGCAGAAGACTAGCGGGGGGCTACGAGCAGTACTTC; CDR3 protein: CASRRLAGGYEQYF
clone size: .; J gene: TRBJ2-7; D gene: .; V gene: TRBV5-1; CDR3 DNA: TGCGCCAGCAGCTTGCAGCAGGGTGGACACGAGCAGTACTTC; CDR3 protein: CASSLQQGGHEQYF
clone size: .; J gene: TRBJ2-1; D gene: TRBD2; V gene: TRBV5-1; CDR3 DNA: TGCGCCAGCAGCTTGGGCGGGGGGCTCTCCTACAATGAGCAGTTCTTC; CDR3 protein: CASSLGGGLSYNEQFF
clone size: .; J gene: TRBJ1-1; D gene: .; V gene: TRBV28; CDR3 DNA: TGTGCCAGCAATTTACGGGGCCTTGAAGCTTTCTTT; CDR3 protein: CASNLRGLEAFF
clone size: .; J gene: TRBJ1-2; D gene: TRBD1; V gene: TRBV6-5; CDR3 DNA: TGTGCCAGCAGTCCTACAGGGGCCCTTAACTATGGCTACACCTTC; CDR3 protein: CASSPTGALNYGYTF
clone size: .; J gene: TRBJ2-1; D gene: .; V gene: TRBV11-2; CDR3 DNA: TGTGCCAGCAGCTTAGACCGTCCATCCTACAATGAGCAGTTCTTC; CDR3 protein: CASSLDRPSYNEQFF
clone size: .; J gene: TRBJ2-7; D gene: TRBD2; V gene: TRBV6-6; CDR3 DNA: TGTGCCAGCAGCCCTACTAGCGGATCCTACGAGCAGTACTTC; CDR3 protein: CASSPTSGSYEQYF
clone size: .; J gene: TRBJ2-7; D gene: .; V gene: TRBV28; CDR3 DNA: TGTGCCAGCAGTTTATATTCTCGCTCCTACGAGCAGTACTTC; CDR3 protein: CASSLYSRSYEQYF
clone size: .; J gene: TRBJ1-5; D gene: .; V gene: TRBV30; CDR3 DNA: TGTGCCTGGGCTCAGGTGGGTCAGCCCCAGCATTTT; CDR3 protein: CAWAQVGQPQHF
clone size: .; J gene: TRBJ2-7; D gene: .; V gene: TRBV25-1; CDR3 DNA: TGTGCCAGCAGTGAACAGACAGGCAAATACGAGCAGTACTTC; CDR3 protein: CASSEQTGKYEQYF
clone size: .; J gene: TRBJ1-1; D gene: .; V gene: TRBV27; CDR3 DNA: TGTGCCAGCAGTTTATTACATACGAACACTGAAGCTTTCTTT; CDR3 protein: CASSLLHTNTEAFF
clone size: .; J gene: TRBJ1-4; D gene: TRBD1; V gene: TRBV6-1; CDR3 DNA: TGTGCCAGCAGTGAAGGAGGACAGGGAGGTGAAAAACTGTTTTTT; CDR3 protein: CASSEGGQGGEKLFF
clone size: .; J gene: TRBJ2-7; D gene: TRBD2; V gene: TRBV5-1; CDR3 DNA: TGCGCCAGCAGCCCTCGACTAGCGGAACACACAACCTACGAGCAGTACTTC; CDR3 protein: CASSPRLAEHTTYEQYF
clone size: .; J gene: TRBJ1-4; D gene: .; V gene: TRBV12-5; CDR3 DNA: TGTGCTAGTGGTTCTCAGGTACATGAAAAACTGTTTTTT; CDR3 protein: CASGSQVHEKLFF
clone size: .; J gene: TRBJ1-1; D gene: TRBD1; V gene: TRBV5-1; CDR3 DNA: TGCGCCAGCAGCTCCCGGACAGGGGGTAACACTGAAGCTTTCTTT; CDR3 protein: CASSSRTGGNTEAFF
clone size: .; J gene: TRBJ2-3; D gene: .; V gene: TRBV9; CDR3 DNA: TGTGCCAGCAGCGTAGACGAACGGGGTCGGGCAGATACGCAGTATTTT; CDR3 protein: CASSVDERGRADTQYF
clone size: .; J gene: TRBJ2-5; D gene: .; V gene: TRBV5-1; CDR3 DNA: TGCGCCAGCAGCTTGGTCCGCAGAGAAGAGACCCAGTACTTC; CDR3 protein: CASSLVRREETQYF